The 20 T cell receptor beta chains below come from one sample, sequenced in a study of T cell repertoires in cytomegalovirus infection. No cognate antigen is known for these TCRs. TCRdb reprocessed the reads via MiXCR and lists one record per CDR3 protein. The sample has roughly 68,000 distinct CDR3 sequences; over 20% are singletons. The input for sequencing was CD8+ T cells from cultured PBMCs, taken from culture after CMV antigen stimulation. The receptors come from a human donor in good health (CMV status not recorded). Some clones in this sample may be carry-over from other donors' samples.

This clonotype was recorded a few times. The chain couples TRBV12-3 or TRBV12-4 to TRBJ1-3; possibly TRBD1 for D (5 bases). This CDR3 has 15 residues. V lost 8 bases to trimming and J lost 0 bases, with 14 bases between them. The chain's CDR3 is CASPRDPFSGNTIYF. The CDR3 DNA reads as TGTGCCAGCCCTAGGGACCCATTCTCTGGAAACACCATATATTTT.

This clonotype was counted between two and nine times. The rearrangement joins TRBV6-2 or TRBV6-3 to TRBJ2-4, with D tentatively TRBD1 or TRBD2 (5 bases each). Trimming removed 6 bases at V and 5 bases at J, with 20 bases between. The CDR3 is 16 amino acids. Germline CDR1 MNHEY, CDR2 SVGEGT. CDR3 sequence: CASSPPFRDGENIQYF. The DNA of the CDR3 is TGTGCCAGCAGCCCTCCCTTCAGGGACGGAGAAAACATTCAGTACTTC.

Only a few counts were recorded for this clonotype. This chain joins TRBV7-2 and TRBJ1-1; no clear D. With 4 bases removed from V and 7 bases from J, the gap between germline ends came to 16 bases. CDR1 SGHTA and CDR2 FQGNSA come from the germline V gene. The CDR3 is 14 amino acids. The CDR3 region has the DNA TGTGCCAGCAGCTCTCGGAAGGGTGCCCATGAAGCTTTCTTT. It specifies CASSSRKGAHEAFF.

This clonotype was counted a few times. The J gene is TRBJ1-1, the V gene TRBV12-3 or TRBV12-4; D ambiguous. This CDR3 spans 14 amino acids. V shed 4 bases and J shed 5 bases, with 14 bases lying between them. The CDR3 DNA is TGTGCCAGCAGTTCGGGCCGAGAGGCTACTGAAGCTTTCTTT. Protein sequence: CASSSGREATEAFF.

This clonotype showed up just a few times. This chain connects TRBV7-8 to TRBJ2-3; tentative D call: TRBD1 (5 bases). Between the trimmed V and J ends, which lost 0 bases and 6 bases, there was a span of 13 bases. This CDR3 region has 15 residues. Germline assignment: CDR1 SGHVS and CDR2 FQNEAQ. The CDR3 DNA is TGTGCCAGCAGCTTAGCGCTCCAGGGCGCGGATACGCAGTATTTT. This gives the protein CASSLALQGADTQYF.

The chain combines TRBV7-6 with TRBJ1-6, with D possibly being TRBD1 (5 bases). V lost 3 bases to trimming and J lost 8 bases, with 23 bases between them. This CDR3 spans 18 amino acids. Germline V lookup: CDR1 SGHVS, CDR2 FNYEAQ. The CDR3 reads CASSLEPLFRVLDSPLHF. CDR3 sequence (DNA): TGTGCCAGCAGCTTGGAGCCTCTTTTCAGGGTTCTAGATTCACCCCTCCACTTT. Together with reference TRBV7-6 and TRBJ1-6, the CDR3 gives the full variable domain: GAGVSQSPRYKVTKRGQDVALRCDPISGHVSLYWYRQALGQGPEFLTYFNYEAQQDKSGLPNDRFSAERPEGSISTLTIQRTEQRDSAMYRCASSLEPLFRVLDSPLHFGNGTRLTVT.

The rearrangement joins TRBV6-2 or TRBV6-3 to TRBJ2-5; D not resolved. The germline V gene has CDR1 MNHEY and CDR2 SVGEGT. This CDR3 is built from 12 residues. Trimming pared 7 bases from V and 4 bases from J, leaving 10 bases between. CDR3 sequence reads: CASTLGPETQYF. DNA of the CDR3: TGTGCCAGCACCCTCGGACCAGAGACCCAGTACTTC.

This clonotype turned up a few times. The genes are TRBV2 and TRBJ2-3, with 9 bases lining up with TRBD2. CDR1 and CDR2 (germline): SNHLY, FYNNEI. There are 14 residues in the CDR3. CDR3 DNA: TGTGCAAGCTTAATAGCGGGAGATCCTGATACGCAGTATTTT. Its protein product is CASLIAGDPDTQYF.

This clonotype was seen only a few times. The genes are TRBV7-2 and TRBJ1-3; D remains unclear. CDR3 length: 12 residues. Germline CDR1 is SGHTA and CDR2 is FQGNSA. V shed 5 bases and J shed 4 bases, with 6 bases lying between them. The CDR3 nucleotides are TGTGCCAGCAGCCCCTCCGGAAACACCATATATTTT. The encoded protein is CASSPSGNTIYF.

This clonotype was counted between two and nine times. The chain employs TRBV4-1 and TRBJ1-2; D unclear. Trimming removed 2 bases from V and 7 bases from J, with 20 bases in between. The CDR3 totals 16 residues. The germline V gene has CDR1 MGHRA and CDR2 YSYEKL. Here the CDR3 reads CASSQNQREGAGGYTF. Here the CDR3 DNA reads TGCGCCAGCAGCCAAAACCAAAGGGAGGGCGCGGGTGGCTACACCTTC.

The chain recombines TRBV7-2 with TRBJ1-2, with D possibly TRBD1 on 6 matching bases. The CDR3 spans 15 residues. Trimming took off 2 bases at V and 2 bases at J, with 12 bases between the two ends. Germline values: CDR1 SGHTA, CDR2 FQGNSA. This CDR3 reads CASSLWAGENYGYTF. DNA for the CDR3: TGTGCCAGCAGCTTATGGGCAGGGGAAAACTATGGCTACACCTTC.

V is TRBV13 and J is TRBJ1-2; D is ambiguous. Trimming stripped 2 bases from V and 4 bases from J, with 11 bases between. Looked up from germline, CDR1 is PRHDT and CDR2 is FYEKMQ (reference sequence). The CDR3 has 14 residues. CDR3 region: CASSLKVDGYGYTF. DNA of the CDR3: TGTGCCAGCAGCTTAAAGGTCGACGGCTATGGCTACACCTTC.

The sample holds a few counts of this clonotype. In DNA form, the CDR3 reads TGTGCCAGCAGTGAAGGGGGGCCGGGCTATGGCTACACCTTC. Protein product: CASSEGGPGYGYTF. The rearrangement uses TRBV2 and TRBJ1-2; a possible D gene is TRBD1 (6 bases). Deletions cut 1 base from V and 4 bases from J, with 10 bases between. Per germline, CDR1 SNHLY and CDR2 FYNNEI. The CDR3 sequence is 14 residues long.

Only a few counts were recorded for this clonotype. The chain uses TRBV20-1 and TRBJ2-7; D gene ambiguous. CDR3 length: 15 residues. Germline CDR1 is DFQATT and CDR2 is SNEGSKA (reference sequence). Trimming left V 2 bases short and J 4 bases short, with 18 bases between. Here the CDR3 DNA reads TGCAGTGCTAGAACCAGCAAGGCCTTGAGGTACGAGCAGTACTTC. Translation gives CSARTSKALRYEQYF.

The rearrangement joins TRBV7-6 to TRBJ1-5; D ambiguous. The CDR3 loop spans 15 amino acids. V lost 1 base, J lost 6 bases, and 13 bases lay in between. The germline gives CDR1 SGHVS, CDR2 FNYEAQ. In DNA form, the CDR3 reads TGTGCCAGCAGCTTAGGTGCCGAAGGAGCTCAGCCCCAGCATTTT. This encodes CASSLGAEGAQPQHF.

This clonotype was seen a few times. CDR3 sequence: CASSYYGGSSYEQYF. For the CDR3, the DNA is TGTGCCAGCAGTTACTATGGGGGCAGTTCCTACGAGCAGTACTTC. The J gene is TRBJ2-7, the V gene TRBV6-2 or TRBV6-3; the D gene is possibly TRBD1 (6 bases). Germline-derived CDR1 and CDR2 are MNHEY and SVGEGT. The CDR3 is made up of 15 amino acids. V lost 1 base and J lost 1, with 11 bases in between.

This clonotype has more than one count but fewer than ten. The chain couples TRBV7-9 to TRBJ2-7; TRBD2 might be the D (5 bases). Germline V gene sequence: CDR1 SEHNR, CDR2 FQNEAQ (reference sequence). CDR3 length: 14 amino acids. Trimming took 5 bases from V and 2 from J, leaving 13 bases between them. CDR3 amino acids: CASSPDYGAYEQYF. In DNA, the CDR3 is TGTGCCAGCAGCCCCGACTACGGGGCCTACGAGCAGTACTTC.

This clonotype was observed a few times. The chain uses TRBV4-2 and TRBJ2-3; 8 nucleotides line up with TRBD1. Germline values: CDR1 LGHNA, CDR2 YNFKEQ. The CDR3 has 17 amino acids. Trimming took 0 bases from V and 2 from J; bases not matched to a gene: 7. CDR3 residues: CASSQEGGTGVTDTQYF. The CDR3 DNA sequence: TGTGCCAGCAGCCAAGAAGGCGGGACAGGTGTCACAGATACGCAGTATTTT.

This clonotype was picked up a small number of times. The chain uses TRBV12-3 or TRBV12-4 and TRBJ2-2; D uncertain. The V gene lost 6 bases and the J gene lost 5 bases, with 7 bases spanning the gap. The CDR3 is 12 amino acids. This CDR3 reads CASRFSTGELFF. DNA of the CDR3: TGTGCCAGCAGGTTCAGTACCGGGGAGCTGTTTTTT.

This clonotype was detected a few times. The gene calls are TRBV7-9 and TRBJ2-3; TRBD1 agrees at 8 bases. Germline V gene sequence: CDR1 SEHNR, CDR2 FQNEAQ (reference sequence). The CDR3 extends over 14 amino acids. With 4 bases clipped from V and 6 bases from J, the junction kept 6 bases outside the gene matches. The CDR3 DNA follows: TGTGCCAGCAGCTCTTGGACAGGGTTTGATACGCAGTATTTT. This encodes CASSSWTGFDTQYF.